These T cell receptor beta chains were read from a single sample in a study of T cell responses to AZD1222 COVID-19 vaccine. Assay used: immunoSEQ multiplex PCR; TCRdb lists only in-frame clones, some missing. The sample shows about 170,000 clones, around 90% of them seen only once. Sequenced here: peripheral blood, sampled on day 0 of AZD1222 vaccination. The receptors originated from an adult in good health. The CDR3 runs from the conserved cysteine through the conserved F or W. Fields, in order: V gene, clone size, J gene, CDR3 length, D gene, CDR3 DNA, CDR3 protein. A D gene is named only where the DNA matches it firmly. The listing skips clone size in some rows; elsewhere it reads once, few, many or a size class.

v_call: TRBV5-5
clone_size: NA
j_call: TRBJ1-2
cdr3_length: 15
d_call: NA
cdr3_nt: TGTGCCAGCAGCTTCACTGGGGGAACGATCTATGGCTACACCTTC
cdr3_aa: CASSFTGGTIYGYTF

v_call: TRBV30
clone_size: NA
j_call: TRBJ1-1
cdr3_length: 15
d_call: NA
cdr3_nt: TGTGCCTGGAGTGACCCGCAGGGGTTGACCACTGAAGCTTTCTTT
cdr3_aa: CAWSDPQGLTTEAFF

v_call: TRBV5-4
clone_size: NA
j_call: TRBJ2-7
cdr3_length: 16
d_call: TRBD2
cdr3_nt: TGTGCCAGCAGCTTGAAACTTAGCGGGAGGGCCTACGAGCAGTACTTC
cdr3_aa: CASSLKLSGRAYEQYF

v_call: TRBV12-3/TRBV12-4
clone_size: few
j_call: TRBJ2-1
cdr3_length: 13
d_call: TRBD1
cdr3_nt: TGTGCCAGCAGTCCGCAGGGGGCAGGAGAGCAGTTCTTC
cdr3_aa: CASSPQGAGEQFF

v_call: TRBV5-4
clone_size: NA
j_call: TRBJ2-1
cdr3_length: 12
d_call: NA
cdr3_nt: TGTGCCAGCAGCCGTACCAACTTGGCGCAGTTCTTC
cdr3_aa: CASSRTNLAQFF

v_call: TRBV5-1
clone_size: NA
j_call: TRBJ2-7
cdr3_length: 14
d_call: TRBD1
cdr3_nt: TGCGCCAGCAGCCCCGGGACAGGGCCCTACGAGCAGTACTTC
cdr3_aa: CASSPGTGPYEQYF

v_call: TRBV2
clone_size: NA
j_call: TRBJ2-2
cdr3_length: 14
d_call: TRBD2
cdr3_nt: TGTGCCAGCTTACTAGCGGGGGCCACCGGGGAGCTGTTTTTT
cdr3_aa: CASLLAGATGELFF

v_call: TRBV14
clone_size: once
j_call: TRBJ1-1
cdr3_length: 14
d_call: NA
cdr3_nt: TGTGCCAGCAGCCAAGTAGGAACGAACACTGAAGCTTTCTTT
cdr3_aa: CASSQVGTNTEAFF

v_call: TRBV28
clone_size: once
j_call: TRBJ2-7
cdr3_length: 13
d_call: NA
cdr3_nt: TGTGCCAGCAGTGGGACCGCGCCGGTCGAGCAGTACTTC
cdr3_aa: CASSGTAPVEQYF

v_call: TRBV10-3
clone_size: NA
j_call: TRBJ2-1
cdr3_length: 13
d_call: NA
cdr3_nt: TGTGCCATCAGTTCGGACGGATTCAATGAGCAGTTCTTC
cdr3_aa: CAISSDGFNEQFF

v_call: TRBV5-1
clone_size: NA
j_call: TRBJ1-4
cdr3_length: 16
d_call: NA
cdr3_nt: TGCGCCAGCAGCCTCGCCGGGTCGGCAACTAATGAAAAACTGTTTTTT
cdr3_aa: CASSLAGSATNEKLFF

v_call: TRBV7-9
clone_size: few
j_call: TRBJ1-5
cdr3_length: 14
d_call: TRBD1
cdr3_nt: TGTGCCAGCAGCCACGGACAGGGAGGTCAGCCCCAGCATTTT
cdr3_aa: CASSHGQGGQPQHF

v_call: TRBV5-5
clone_size: NA
j_call: TRBJ1-2
cdr3_length: 13
d_call: NA
cdr3_nt: TGTGCCAGCAGCTTGGTACAGGGTGATGGCTACACCTTC
cdr3_aa: CASSLVQGDGYTF

v_call: TRBV2
clone_size: NA
j_call: TRBJ2-1
cdr3_length: 11
d_call: NA
cdr3_nt: TGTGCCAGCGGCTCCTACAATGAGCAGTTCTTC
cdr3_aa: CASGSYNEQFF

v_call: TRBV10-3
clone_size: NA
j_call: TRBJ2-2
cdr3_length: 14
d_call: NA
cdr3_nt: TGTGCCAGCCTTGGCGGATCGAACACCGGGGAGCTGTTTTTT
cdr3_aa: CASLGGSNTGELFF

v_call: TRBV5-1
clone_size: NA
j_call: TRBJ2-1
cdr3_length: 16
d_call: NA
cdr3_nt: TGCGCCAGCAGCTTGGAGTCGGCGGCTTCCTACAATGAGCAGTTCTTC
cdr3_aa: CASSLESAASYNEQFF

v_call: TRBV19
clone_size: NA
j_call: TRBJ2-7
cdr3_length: 12
d_call: NA
cdr3_nt: TGTGCCAGTAGCCTAGGCGGCGGGGAGCAGTACTTC
cdr3_aa: CASSLGGGEQYF

v_call: TRBV11-3
clone_size: NA
j_call: TRBJ2-3
cdr3_length: 15
d_call: NA
cdr3_nt: TGTGCCAGCAGCTCCCCCTCAGAAGGGGCAGATACGCAGTATTTT
cdr3_aa: CASSSPSEGADTQYF

v_call: TRBV11-3
clone_size: NA
j_call: TRBJ1-3
cdr3_length: 15
d_call: NA
cdr3_nt: TGTGCCAGCAGCTTAGCGGCCAGCTCTGGAAACACCATATATTTT
cdr3_aa: CASSLAASSGNTIYF

v_call: TRBV14
clone_size: once
j_call: TRBJ2-3
cdr3_length: 16
d_call: TRBD1
cdr3_nt: TGTGCCAGCAGCCCCCTTTCGGGGACAGGGTCAGATACGCAGTATTTT
cdr3_aa: CASSPLSGTGSDTQYF

v_call: TRBV10-2
clone_size: once
j_call: TRBJ2-5
cdr3_length: 17
d_call: TRBD1
cdr3_nt: TGCGCCAGCAGTTTCCCGGGACAGGGGTTAATCCAAGAGACCCAGTACTTC
cdr3_aa: CASSFPGQGLIQETQYF

v_call: TRBV5-1
clone_size: NA
j_call: TRBJ2-4
cdr3_length: 15
d_call: TRBD1
cdr3_nt: TGCGCCAGCCAGACAGGGGGAGCCGACAAAAACATTCAGTACTTC
cdr3_aa: CASQTGGADKNIQYF

v_call: TRBV6-5
clone_size: NA
j_call: TRBJ1-1
cdr3_length: 15
d_call: NA
cdr3_nt: TGTGCCAGCAGTTATTCAGGGTGGGTGAACACTGAAGCTTTCTTT
cdr3_aa: CASSYSGWVNTEAFF

v_call: TRBV6-6
clone_size: once
j_call: TRBJ1-2
cdr3_length: 15
d_call: NA
cdr3_nt: TGTGCCAGCAGTTACTTGAACAGGGATTTCTATGGCTACACCTTC
cdr3_aa: CASSYLNRDFYGYTF

v_call: TRBV12-5
clone_size: NA
j_call: TRBJ2-5
cdr3_length: 14
d_call: NA
cdr3_nt: TGTGCTAGTGGCCCCCCCCCAGGGATGGAGACCCAGTACTTC
cdr3_aa: CASGPPPGMETQYF

v_call: TRBV27
clone_size: once
j_call: TRBJ1-5
cdr3_length: 14
d_call: NA
cdr3_nt: TGTGCCAGCAGTTTATATTCGGGTGGTCAGCCCCAGCATTTT
cdr3_aa: CASSLYSGGQPQHF